This T cell receptor (beta chain) appears in the sequencing data of a study of blood T cell repertoires in COVID-19. The protocol was immunoSEQ multiplex PCR, while the TCRdb copy is restricted to in-frame clones and leaves out a portion. The repertoire holds roughly 100,000 clones, with over 65% as singletons. Between the trimmed V and J ends, which lost 2 bases and 3 bases, there was a span of 14 bases. CDR1 and CDR2 (germline): WSHSY, SAAADI. The CDR3 consists of 16 residues. The sample consisted of peripheral blood. This sequence joins TRBV10-2 and TRBJ2-1, with D possibly matching TRBD2 (6 bases). This clonotype originated in a human donor in a cohort sampled during active COVID-19. The CDR3 spells CASSERGGASYNEQFF. The CDR3 DNA reads as TGCGCCAGCAGTGAGAGAGGCGGGGCCAGCTACAATGAGCAGTTCTTC.